The subject of this entry is one T cell receptor (beta chain). This entry comes from a study of blood T cell repertoires in COVID-19. The wider study: T cells, B-cell-depleted T cells, or PBMCs provided the cDNA or gDNA that served as material.

As processed by the authors: Reference gene primer amplification gave nucleated cell count estimates. Using immunoSEQ multiplex PCR, the repertoire was profiled, and TCRdb retains in-frame clones only, with some absent. V and J calls and clone size are as listed in that table; D and trimming were resolved from the DNA. The data contain 35,000 or so clones, over 75% of them singletons. Germline CDR1 and CDR2: SGHRS and YFSETQ. This CDR3 region has 14 residues. V was cut by 0 bases and J by 8 bases, with 14 bases left in between. The source material was peripheral blood. The sequence came from a human donor in a cohort sampled during active or convalescent COVID-19. The donor label of this sample is uncertain. The chain links TRBV5-1 to TRBJ1-2, with D uncertain. As DNA, the CDR3 is TGCGCCAGCAGCTTGGATGGCCGCGAGGGAGGCTACACCTTC. Residues: CASSLDGREGGYTF.